This T cell receptor beta chain was sequenced for a study of response to subunit inactivated influenza vaccine. Findings and caveats of the study: Few additional T cells are recruited per seasonal influenza vaccination, authors suggested.

TCRdb redid the calling of the RT-PCR reads with MiXCR, one entry per CDR3 protein. The table records 700,000 to 800,000 distinct CDR3 sequences, around a sixth of them present only once. This clonotype came up a few times. The antigen is unknown. The CDR3 is made up of 17 amino acids. V was shortened by 6 bases and J by 1 base, with 20 bases between the two germline ends. Germline V gene sequence: CDR1 SGHTA, CDR2 FQGTGA. Specimen: PBMCs from blood, collected about 5 days after vaccination. The V and J genes are TRBV7-3 and TRBJ2-3; perhaps TRBD2 as D (6 bases). The clonotype was recovered from a man aged 50 to 59 who received an inactivated influenza vaccine. The chain's CDR3 is CASSGTGGAGGTDTQYF. The CDR3 DNA follows: TGTGCCAGCAGTGGGACTGGCGGAGCCGGGGGCACAGATACGCAGTATTTT. Full variable domain (rest looked up from reference TRBV7-3 and TRBJ2-3): GAGVSQTPSNKVTEKGKYVELRCDPISGHTALYWYRQSLGQGPEFLIYFQGTGAADDSGLPNDRFFAVRPEGSVSTLKIQRTERGDSAVYLCASSGTGGAGGTDTQYFGPGTRLTVL.